This is a list of T cell receptor beta chains from one sample in a study of T cell responses to AZD1222 COVID-19 vaccine. Repertoires were generated with immunoSEQ multiplex PCR, while TCRdb's copy carries only in-frame clones and drops some. Of around 130,000 clones listed, roughly 88% are singletons. The source was peripheral blood, collected on day 0 of MenACWY control vaccination. The origin of the receptors is an adult in good health. CDR3s include the opening cysteine and the closing phenylalanine or tryptophan. Each record gives: clone size, V gene, D gene, J gene, CDR3 DNA, CDR3 protein. The D gene is left open where the match is weak. A clone size is listed for some rows: how often the clone was seen (once, few, many), or a class if it is expanded.

clone_size: few; v_call: TRBV11-2; d_call: .; j_call: TRBJ2-7; cdr3_nt: TGTGCCAGCAGCCCCCGAGAGGGGATATACGAGCAGTACTTC; cdr3_aa: CASSPREGIYEQYF
clone_size: .; v_call: TRBV3-1/TRBV3-2; d_call: .; j_call: TRBJ1-5; cdr3_nt: TGTGCCAGCAGCCGAAGGGACCAGCCCCAGCATTTT; cdr3_aa: CASSRRDQPQHF
clone_size: .; v_call: TRBV10-2; d_call: .; j_call: TRBJ2-5; cdr3_nt: TGCGCCAGCAGTGCAACTGAAGAGACCCAGTACTTC; cdr3_aa: CASSATEETQYF
clone_size: .; v_call: TRBV9; d_call: .; j_call: TRBJ1-6; cdr3_nt: TGTGCCAGCAGCTTCAGCGAGTGGAATTCACCCCTCCACTTT; cdr3_aa: CASSFSEWNSPLHF
clone_size: .; v_call: TRBV15; d_call: TRBD2; j_call: TRBJ2-7; cdr3_nt: TGTGCCACCAGCAGGCCCCCGGGACTAGATTACGAGCAGTACTTC; cdr3_aa: CATSRPPGLDYEQYF
clone_size: .; v_call: TRBV5-5; d_call: TRBD1; j_call: TRBJ2-7; cdr3_nt: TGTGCCAGCGCATTGACAGGGAAAAGCGAGCAGTACTTC; cdr3_aa: CASALTGKSEQYF
clone_size: .; v_call: TRBV28; d_call: .; j_call: TRBJ1-2; cdr3_nt: TGTGCCAGCAGCCAAAATCCAAGGGGCTACACCTTC; cdr3_aa: CASSQNPRGYTF
clone_size: .; v_call: TRBV5-1; d_call: TRBD1; j_call: TRBJ1-2; cdr3_nt: TGCGCCAGCAGCTGGATGACAGGGGGGACTAACTATGGCTACACCTTC; cdr3_aa: CASSWMTGGTNYGYTF
clone_size: .; v_call: TRBV5-1; d_call: .; j_call: TRBJ1-6; cdr3_nt: TGCGCCAGCAGCTTGGGGGGGCCTAATTCACCCCTCCACTTT; cdr3_aa: CASSLGGPNSPLHF
clone_size: few; v_call: TRBV10-2; d_call: .; j_call: TRBJ1-1; cdr3_nt: TGCGCCAGCCACCTAGGCGGGAAGAACACTGAAGCTTTCTTT; cdr3_aa: CASHLGGKNTEAFF
clone_size: few; v_call: TRBV5-1; d_call: .; j_call: TRBJ2-2; cdr3_nt: TGCGCCAGCAGCTTCTACAGCACCGGGGAGCTGTTTTTT; cdr3_aa: CASSFYSTGELFF
clone_size: .; v_call: TRBV30; d_call: TRBD2; j_call: TRBJ2-7; cdr3_nt: TGTGCCTGGAGGGCTAGCGGGAGGGTGGCCGAGCAGTACTTC; cdr3_aa: CAWRASGRVAEQYF
clone_size: .; v_call: TRBV6-5; d_call: TRBD1; j_call: TRBJ2-1; cdr3_nt: TGTGCCAGCAGTTCGACAGGGGGCTACAATGAGCAGTTCTTC; cdr3_aa: CASSSTGGYNEQFF
clone_size: once; v_call: TRBV12-3/TRBV12-4; d_call: .; j_call: TRBJ2-7; cdr3_nt: TGTGCCTCGTCGGTGCGTCAATATGAGCAGTACTTC; cdr3_aa: CASSVRQYEQYF
clone_size: .; v_call: TRBV6-1; d_call: TRBD1; j_call: TRBJ2-1; cdr3_nt: TGTGCCAGCAGTGACGACAGGGACTCCTACAATGAGCAGTTCTTC; cdr3_aa: CASSDDRDSYNEQFF
clone_size: .; v_call: TRBV5-1; d_call: TRBD1; j_call: TRBJ2-1; cdr3_nt: TGCGCCAGCAGCCCATGGACAGGGATGAACAATGAGCAGTTCTTC; cdr3_aa: CASSPWTGMNNEQFF
clone_size: .; v_call: TRBV19; d_call: TRBD1; j_call: TRBJ2-7; cdr3_nt: TGTGCCAGTAGTGGCCAAGGACGGGACAGCTCCTACGAGCAGTACTTC; cdr3_aa: CASSGQGRDSSYEQYF
clone_size: .; v_call: TRBV6-5; d_call: .; j_call: TRBJ1-6; cdr3_nt: TGTGCCAGCAGTTACCGGGACCCCCGTTCACCCCTCCACTTT; cdr3_aa: CASSYRDPRSPLHF
clone_size: .; v_call: TRBV27; d_call: .; j_call: TRBJ1-1; cdr3_nt: TGTGCCAGCTGGGGGGCGGGGAGCACTGAAGCTTTCTTT; cdr3_aa: CASWGAGSTEAFF
clone_size: once; v_call: TRBV29-1; d_call: TRBD2; j_call: TRBJ2-7; cdr3_nt: TGCAGCGGGAGGACTAGCGGGACCTACGAGCAGTACTTC; cdr3_aa: CSGRTSGTYEQYF
clone_size: once; v_call: TRBV28; d_call: TRBD1; j_call: TRBJ1-1; cdr3_nt: TGTGCCAGCAGTATTGCCCAGGGGGTGATCATGAACACTGAAGCTTTCTTT; cdr3_aa: CASSIAQGVIMNTEAFF
clone_size: .; v_call: TRBV5-1; d_call: .; j_call: TRBJ1-6; cdr3_nt: TGCGCCAGCAGCTTGGTGTCAGGCGATAATTCACCCCTCCACTTT; cdr3_aa: CASSLVSGDNSPLHF
clone_size: .; v_call: TRBV5-1; d_call: TRBD1; j_call: TRBJ2-7; cdr3_nt: TGCGCCAGCAGCTTGTCAGGGGGTCGAGGGGGAGCCTACGAGCAGTACTTC; cdr3_aa: CASSLSGGRGGAYEQYF
clone_size: .; v_call: TRBV5-1; d_call: TRBD2; j_call: TRBJ2-1; cdr3_nt: TGCGCCAGCAGCTCCGGACTAGCGGGGTACAATGAGCAGTTCTTC; cdr3_aa: CASSSGLAGYNEQFF
clone_size: .; v_call: TRBV28; d_call: .; j_call: TRBJ1-4; cdr3_nt: TGTGCCAGCAGTTTATTTCAGGGGCGAACTAATGAAAAACTGTTTTTT; cdr3_aa: CASSLFQGRTNEKLFF
clone_size: few; v_call: TRBV15; d_call: .; j_call: TRBJ1-4; cdr3_nt: TGTGCCACCAGCAGCGGATTAGGGACTAATGAAAAACTGTTTTTT; cdr3_aa: CATSSGLGTNEKLFF